Sequencing of this TCR beta chain was carried out in a study of T cells after yellow fever vaccination. Study-level information: The SMART-Seq v4 Ultra Low Input method served to prepare the low-cell-number fractions. Points from the study as a whole: The study re-detected most primary-vaccination clones after the booster (roughly 96% CD4, 85% to 90% CD8). Abundant clonotypes from the bulk population could get into FACS-sorted repertoires as contaminants.

In making TCR cDNA, 5'RACE template switching added a universal primer site and UMIs to it. TCRdb recomputed calls from the 5' RACE reads with MiXCR, one row per CDR3 protein. Here the sample spans a few hundred thousand distinct CDR3 sequences, over 3.5% being singletons. As to this clonotype: Its antigen remains unidentified.

The CDR3 loop spans 15 amino acids. The germline V gene has CDR1 SGHRS and CDR2 YFSETQ. J lost 2 bases, V lost 4 bases, and 8 bases had no gene match. This specimen was PBMCs, taken 5 days after the yellow fever booster vaccination. The receptor comes from a man between 18 and 29 years old who received the YFV17D yellow fever vaccine. This sequence joins TRBV5-1 and TRBJ1-2; 7 bases map to TRBD1. The CDR3 reads CASSHRTGDNYGYTF. CDR3 coding DNA: TGCGCCAGCAGCCACCGGACAGGAGACAACTATGGCTACACCTTC. Supplemented by reference TRBV5-1 and TRBJ1-2, the full variable domain reads KAGVTQTPRYLIKTRGQQVTLSCSPISGHRSVSWYQQTPGQGLQFLFEYFSETQRNKGNFPGRFSGRQFSNSRSEMNVSTLELGDSALYLCASSHRTGDNYGYTFGSGTRLTVV.